This T cell receptor beta chain was found in a study of T cell changes during pregnancy in multiple sclerosis. The table came from immunoSEQ multiplex PCR; TCRdb's copy has only in-frame clones and leaves some out. Of some 75,000 clones detected, nearly 95% appear once; the ten largest clones hold around 1%. V was trimmed by 0 bases and J by 3 bases, leaving 15 bases between them. Germline values: CDR1 LGHNA, CDR2 YNFKEQ. The CDR3 loop spans 16 amino acids. The chain joins TRBV4-2 to TRBJ2-7, with a tentative D call TRBD1 (5 bases). The sequence derives from a female donor with multiple sclerosis, enrolled in a pregnancy study. Sequencing was performed on peripheral blood, taken in the second trimester of pregnancy. CDR3 loop: CASSQDFWGVNYEQYF. In DNA, the CDR3 is TGTGCCAGCAGCCAAGACTTCTGGGGCGTAAACTACGAGCAGTACTTC.